Presented here are 23 T cell receptor beta chains from one specimen sequenced in a study of T cell responses to AZD1222 COVID-19 vaccine. Measured with immunoSEQ multiplex PCR; TCRdb has only the in-frame clones, and not every one. The table records about 96,000 clones, around 89% of them present only once. The sequences come from peripheral blood, collected on day 0 of AZD1222 vaccination. These receptors were collected from an adult in good health.

The V call is TRBV28, the J call TRBJ2-1; 7 nucleotides align to TRBD1. With V trimmed by 5 bases and J by 7 bases, 8 bases remained unmatched. Germline CDR1 is MDHEN and CDR2 is SYDVKM. The CDR3 loop spans 14 amino acids. The CDR3 is CASSLPPQGNEQFF. CDR3 sequence (DNA): TGTGCCAGCAGTCTCCCCCCACAGGGGAATGAGCAGTTCTTC.

The sample holds one count of this clone. This chain joins TRBV5-1 and TRBJ2-5; 9 bases fit TRBD2. This CDR3 contains 15 residues. The V and J ends lost 7 bases and 0 bases, in that order; junction bases with no gene match: 7. The germline V gene has CDR1 SGHRS and CDR2 YFSETQ. CDR3 DNA sequence: TGCGCCAGCGGACTTAGCGGGGGCCACCAAGAGACCCAGTACTTC. Protein product: CASGLSGGHQETQYF.

V gene TRBV7-6 combines with J gene TRBJ2-2; perhaps TRBD2 as D (5 bases). Germline V gene data show CDR1 as SGHVS and CDR2 as FNYEAQ. The CDR3 runs 15 residues. With 1 base removed from V and 4 bases from J, the gap between germline ends came to 10 bases. CDR3: CASSLVAGGTGELFF. The CDR3 region has the DNA TGTGCCAGCAGCTTAGTCGCAGGAGGCACCGGGGAGCTGTTTTTT.

This clone was counted once. The chain joins TRBV7-3 to TRBJ2-4, with 8 positions matching TRBD1. V was clipped by 2 bases and J by 1 base; unmatched bases: 4. Germline V gene sequence: CDR1 SGHTA, CDR2 FQGTGA. The CDR3 consists of 16 residues. The CDR3 loop is CASSLPGGEAKNIQYF. The CDR3 DNA sequence: TGTGCCAGCAGCTTACCAGGGGGCGAGGCCAAAAACATTCAGTACTTC.

The V gene is TRBV4-2, the J gene TRBJ2-3; D is perhaps TRBD1 (6 bases). CDR3 size: 16 residues. CDR1 is LGHNA, CDR2 YNFKEQ, per germline. V shed 0 bases and J shed 1 base, with 11 bases lying between them. For the CDR3, the DNA is TGTGCCAGCAGCCAAGAGAACAACAGGGGCACAGATACGCAGTATTTT. This gives the protein CASSQENNRGTDTQYF.

This clone was recorded once. The CDR3 DNA reads TGCGCCAGCAGCCAAGATCGGAAGGGGGGGTCGTACAATGAGCAGTTCTTC. This sequence encodes CASSQDRKGGSYNEQFF. The V gene is TRBV4-3, the J gene TRBJ2-1; TRBD2 might be the D (7 bases). The V and J ends lost 0 bases and 4 bases respectively, with 16 bases between them. This CDR3 comprises 17 residues. The germline V gene encodes CDR1 LGHNA and CDR2 YSLEER.

The chain is built from TRBV2 and TRBJ1-1, with no clear D. The CDR3 consists of 12 residues. CDR1 SNHLY and CDR2 FYNNEI come from the germline V gene. The V gene lost 6 bases and the J gene lost 2 bases, with 7 bases spanning the gap. The CDR3 DNA reads as TGTGCCAGCAGCGCATACAACACTGAAGCTTTCTTT. Its translation: CASSAYNTEAFF.

V usage is TRBV5-1 and J usage is TRBJ2-1; maybe TRBD1 (5 bases). V lost 1 base, J lost 0 bases, and 11 bases lay in between. The CDR3 has 16 residues. Germline CDR1 SGHRS, CDR2 YFSETQ. The CDR3 sequence is CASSLNLGVSYNEQFF. In DNA, the CDR3 is TGCGCCAGCAGCTTGAATCTAGGGGTCTCCTACAATGAGCAGTTCTTC.

The gene calls are TRBV4-3 and TRBJ2-3; TRBD1 might be the D (5 bases). This CDR3 comprises 14 residues. V lost 2 bases to trimming and J lost 3 bases, with 9 bases between them. The germline V gene encodes CDR1 LGHNA and CDR2 YSLEER. In DNA, the CDR3 is TGCGCCAGCAGCCAACCAGGGCGGACAGATACGCAGTATTTT. Protein sequence: CASSQPGRTDTQYF.

V is TRBV5-7 and J is TRBJ2-6; 7 bases line up with TRBD1. TRBV5-7 carries the ORF label, with uncertain function. The CDR3 has 15 residues. V was pared by 6 bases and J by 3 bases, with 6 bases of the junction left unmatched. CDR3 sequence: CASNRRGYGANVLTF. CDR3 DNA: TGTGCCAGCAACCGCAGGGGGTATGGGGCCAACGTCCTGACTTTC.

This chain uses TRBV3-1 (or the pseudogene TRBV3-2) with TRBJ1-2; TRBD1 aligns across 7 bases. Unmatched junction bases numbered 5, after V lost 0 bases and J lost 7 bases. Germline loops: CDR1 LGHDT, CDR2 YNNKEL (reference sequence). The CDR3 extends over 14 amino acids. The CDR3 sequence is CASSQDYRGSGYTF. The CDR3 DNA reads as TGTGCCAGCAGCCAAGACTACAGGGGAAGTGGCTACACCTTC.

V is TRBV7-2 and J is TRBJ1-1; no reliable D call. This CDR3 comprises 14 residues. Germline CDR1 reads SGHTA; CDR2 reads FQGNSA. Trimming stripped 2 bases from V and 1 base from J, with 8 bases between. CDR3 nucleotide sequence: TGTGCCAGCAGCTTATCGCTAGGGAACACTGAAGCTTTCTTT. Translating it yields CASSLSLGNTEAFF.

The chain links TRBV7-3 to TRBJ1-6; D uncertain. The CDR3 covers 13 residues. CDR1 and CDR2 (germline): SGHTA, FQGTGA. V was clipped by 2 bases and J by 6 bases, with 5 bases between them. The CDR3: CASSLSANSPLHF. The CDR3 DNA reads as TGTGCCAGCAGCTTATCGGCTAATTCACCCCTCCACTTT.

This chain joins TRBV27 and TRBJ2-2; no definite D call. The ends were cut back, 6 bases at V and 2 bases at J, with 4 bases in the middle. The germline V gene has CDR1 MNHEY and CDR2 SMNVEV (reference sequence). The CDR3 covers 12 residues. The CDR3 bases are TGTGCCAGCAGGCTTAACACCGGGGAGCTGTTTTTT. Protein sequence: CASRLNTGELFF.

The rearrangement links TRBV2 to TRBJ2-3; the D call may be TRBD1 or TRBD2 (6 bases each). V lost 7 bases, J lost 7 bases, and 12 bases lay in between. Germline CDR1 is SNHLY and CDR2 is FYNNEI. The CDR3 has 12 residues. CDR3 protein: CASMGGPNTQYF. CDR3 nucleotides: TGTGCCAGCATGGGGGGCCCCAATACGCAGTATTTT.

The rearrangement uses TRBV3-1 (or the pseudogene TRBV3-2) and TRBJ2-1; 7 nucleotides match TRBD2. The CDR3 has 15 residues. Germline values: CDR1 LGHDT, CDR2 YNNKEL (reference sequence). V was pared by 3 bases and J by 1 base, with 3 bases of the junction left unmatched. DNA of the CDR3: TGTGCCAGCAGCCAGCGGGGGATTTCCTACAATGAGCAGTTCTTC. Its protein is CASSQRGISYNEQFF.

The rearrangement links TRBV7-2 to TRBJ1-1, with TRBD1 identical over 10 bases. The length of the CDR3 is 13 residues. Per germline, CDR1 SGHTA and CDR2 FQGNSA. V trimming: 5 bases; J trimming: 11 bases; junction bases outside the gene matches: 8. The CDR3: CASSPQGTGDAFF. The CDR3 nucleotides read TGTGCCAGCAGCCCCCAAGGGACAGGGGACGCTTTCTTT.

Comment on this clone: Other DNA sequences in this specimen translate into the identical CDR3. The chain has TRBV18 and TRBJ2-3, with unresolved D. Trimming cost V 3 bases and J 1 base, with 5 bases left between them. The CDR3 totals 13 residues. Germline CDR1 and CDR2: KGHSH and LQKENI. The CDR3 region is CASSPSGTDTQYF. The CDR3 bases are TGTGCCAGCTCACCGAGCGGCACAGATACGCAGTATTTT.

The V and J genes are TRBV3-1 (or the pseudogene TRBV3-2) and TRBJ1-2, with 10 bases aligning to TRBD1. The V gene end was trimmed by 5 bases and the J gene end by 6 bases; junction bases not matched to a gene: 9. CDR1 LGHDT and CDR2 YNNKEL come from the germline V gene (reference sequence). CDR3 length: 15 amino acids. This CDR3 reads CASSIWTGGYDGYTF. As DNA, the CDR3 is TGTGCCAGCAGCATTTGGACAGGGGGTTATGATGGCTACACCTTC.

This clone was seen more than once but under ten times. The sample has other DNA sequences that encode this CDR3 too. The chain is built from TRBV19 and TRBJ1-1; D remains ambiguous. Trimming took 3 bases from V and 0 from J, leaving 5 bases between them. The CDR3 covers 13 residues. Germline CDR1 and CDR2: LNHDA and SQIVND (reference sequence). The CDR3 DNA follows: TGTGCCAGTAGTATCTCCCTGAACACTGAAGCTTTCTTT. Translated: CASSISLNTEAFF.

This clone was seen only a few times. The chain combines TRBV9 with TRBJ1-1; maybe TRBD1 (6 bases). Germline CDR1 and CDR2: SGDLS and YYNGEE. The CDR3 length is 13 residues. V was pared by 0 bases and J by 5 bases, with 8 bases between. CDR3 amino acids: CASSVDRVTEAFF. CDR3 DNA: TGTGCCAGCAGCGTAGACAGGGTGACTGAAGCTTTCTTT.

The sample holds one count of this clone. V and J are TRBV4-1 and TRBJ2-1; a weak D match, TRBD2 (6 bases). Looked up from germline, CDR1 is MGHRA and CDR2 is YSYEKL. The CDR3 is made up of 16 amino acids. Trimming pared 5 bases from V and 6 bases from J, leaving 20 bases between. CDR3 protein: CASSFPRGARVNEQFF. The CDR3, as DNA: TGCGCCAGCAGCTTCCCCCGCGGGGCCAGGGTCAATGAGCAGTTCTTC.

The V gene is TRBV29-1, the J gene TRBJ2-7; 7 bases fit TRBD1. J was trimmed by 1 base and V by 4 bases; bases with no gene match: 1. Per the germline V gene, CDR1 is SQVTM and CDR2 is ANQGSEA. The CDR3 sequence is 12 residues long. CDR3 sequence (DNA): TGCAGCGTTGGGGACAGTTCCTACGAGCAGTACTTC. It codes for CSVGDSSYEQYF.